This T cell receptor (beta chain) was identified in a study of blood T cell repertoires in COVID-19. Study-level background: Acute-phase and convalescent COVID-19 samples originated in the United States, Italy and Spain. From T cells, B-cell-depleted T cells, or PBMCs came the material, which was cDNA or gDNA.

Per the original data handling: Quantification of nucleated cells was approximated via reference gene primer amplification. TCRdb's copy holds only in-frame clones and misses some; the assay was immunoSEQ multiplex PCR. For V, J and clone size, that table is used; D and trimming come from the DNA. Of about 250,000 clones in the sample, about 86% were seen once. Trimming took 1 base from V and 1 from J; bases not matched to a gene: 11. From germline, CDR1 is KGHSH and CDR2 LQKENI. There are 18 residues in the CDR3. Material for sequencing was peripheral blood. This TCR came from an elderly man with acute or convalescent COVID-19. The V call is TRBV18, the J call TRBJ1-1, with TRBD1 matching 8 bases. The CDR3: CASSPRTGSATTNTEAFF. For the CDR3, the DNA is TGTGCCAGCTCACCACGGACAGGGAGCGCGACTACGAACACTGAAGCTTTCTTT.